This TCR beta chain was recovered during a study of cytomegalovirus exposure and HLA in healthy donors. In germline, CDR1 is SGHRS, CDR2 YFSETQ. Deletions cut 0 bases from V and 0 bases from J, with 9 bases between. This CDR3 contains 15 residues. PCR involved 60 Vbeta and 13 Jbeta primers. Assay used: immunoSEQ multiplex PCR; TCRdb lists only in-frame clones, some missing. In the table there are roughly 120,000 clones, just under 75% of which are singletons. The origin of this receptor is a man in his sixties in good health and CMV-seropositive. Sequencing was performed on PBMCs. The chain joins TRBV5-1 to TRBJ1-2; the D gene is possibly TRBD1 (5 bases). In DNA form, the CDR3 reads TGCGCCAGCAGCTTGGGGGGGGGAGCTAACTATGGCTACACCTTC. This sequence encodes CASSLGGGANYGYTF.